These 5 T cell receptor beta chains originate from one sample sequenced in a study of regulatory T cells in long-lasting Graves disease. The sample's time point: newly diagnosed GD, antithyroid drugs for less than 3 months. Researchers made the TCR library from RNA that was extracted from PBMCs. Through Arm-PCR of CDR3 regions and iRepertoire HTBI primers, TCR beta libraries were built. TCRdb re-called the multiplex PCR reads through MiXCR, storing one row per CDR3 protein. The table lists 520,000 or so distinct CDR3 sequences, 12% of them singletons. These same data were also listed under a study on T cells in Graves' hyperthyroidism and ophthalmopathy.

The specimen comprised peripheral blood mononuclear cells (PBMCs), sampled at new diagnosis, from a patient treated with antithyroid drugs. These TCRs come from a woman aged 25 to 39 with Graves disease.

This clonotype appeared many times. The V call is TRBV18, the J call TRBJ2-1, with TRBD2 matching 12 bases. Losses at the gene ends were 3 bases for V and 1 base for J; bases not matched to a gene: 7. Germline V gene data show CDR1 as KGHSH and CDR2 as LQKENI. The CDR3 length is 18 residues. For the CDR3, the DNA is TGTGCCAGCTCACCTTCGACTAGCGGGAGTACATCCTACAATGAGCAGTTCTTC. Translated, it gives CASSPSTSGSTSYNEQFF.

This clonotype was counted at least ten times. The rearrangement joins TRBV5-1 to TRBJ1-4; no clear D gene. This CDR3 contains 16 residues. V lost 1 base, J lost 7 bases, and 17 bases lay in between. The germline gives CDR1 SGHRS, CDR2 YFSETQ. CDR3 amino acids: CASSLIRGKGGEKLFF. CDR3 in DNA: TGCGCCAGCAGCTTGATACGAGGAAAGGGTGGTGAAAAACTGTTTTTT.

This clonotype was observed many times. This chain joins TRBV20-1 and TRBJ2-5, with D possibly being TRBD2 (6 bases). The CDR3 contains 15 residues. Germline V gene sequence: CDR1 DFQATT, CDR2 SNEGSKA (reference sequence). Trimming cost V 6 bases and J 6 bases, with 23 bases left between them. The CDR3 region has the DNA TGCAGTGCCCTTGTCCCTAGCGCCTCCCAGCAGACCCAGTACTTC. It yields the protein CSALVPSASQQTQYF.

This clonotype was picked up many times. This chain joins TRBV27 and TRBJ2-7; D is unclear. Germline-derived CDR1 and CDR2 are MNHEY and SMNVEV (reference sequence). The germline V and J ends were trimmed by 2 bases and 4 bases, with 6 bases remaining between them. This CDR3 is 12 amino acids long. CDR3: CASSLTTYEQYF. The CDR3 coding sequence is TGTGCCAGCAGTTTAACCACGTACGAGCAGTACTTC.

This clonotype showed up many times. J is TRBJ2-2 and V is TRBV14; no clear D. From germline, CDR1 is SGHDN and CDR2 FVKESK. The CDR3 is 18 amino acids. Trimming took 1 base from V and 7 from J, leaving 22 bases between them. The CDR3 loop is CASSQVDPDTIGGGELFF. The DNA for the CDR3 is TGTGCCAGCAGCCAAGTGGACCCAGATACCATTGGTGGCGGGGAGCTGTTTTTT.